These 9 T cell receptor beta chains share one sample of origin, sequenced in a study of CXCR3-negative and CXCR3-positive naive CD8 T cells. UMI-tagged TRB cDNA libraries were built via 5' RACE. TCRdb reprocessed the 5' RACE reads and keeps a single row for each CDR3 protein, giving no DNA. This sample's clone table lists about 41,000 distinct CDR3 sequences. Material for sequencing was memory CD8+ T cells from blood. The receptor set was obtained from a human donor in good health. Some clones in this sample may be carry-over from other donors' samples.

The chain recombines TRBV28 with TRBJ2-7. Per germline, CDR1 MDHEN and CDR2 SYDVKM. The CDR3 length is 14 residues. The CDR3 spells CASSLAGTSYEQYF. Full variable domain (rest looked up from reference TRBV28 and TRBJ2-7): DVKVTQSSRYLVKRTGEKVFLECVQDMDHENMFWYRQDPGLGLRLIYFSYDVKMKEKGDIPEGYSVSREKKERFSLILESASTNQTSMYLCASSLAGTSYEQYFGPGTRLTVT.

This chain links TRBV6-2 or TRBV6-3 with TRBJ2-3; TCRdb's assignment of TRBD2 cannot be checked, as there is no DNA. CDR3 length: 16 residues. Per germline, CDR1 MNHEY and CDR2 SVGEGT. This CDR3 reads CASSPNPTSGADTQYF.

The gene calls are TRBV29-1 and TRBJ2-3; TCRdb reports TRBD2, a call that lacks DNA to check it against. CDR3 size: 16 residues. The germline V gene encodes CDR1 SQVTM and CDR2 ANQGSEA. CDR3 residues: CSVEGTAGDGTDTQYF.

The V call is TRBV5-4, the J call TRBJ2-1. The CDR3 contains 14 residues. Per the germline V gene, CDR1 is SGHNT and CDR2 is YYREEE (reference sequence). The CDR3 here is CASSFARTYNEQFF.

The CDR3 spells CASSLRGGPQVTQYF. The V and J genes are TRBV7-3 and TRBJ2-5; TCRdb selects TRBD1, and the lack of DNA leaves this call unchecked. The CDR3 is 15 amino acids. The V gene's germline CDR1 is SGHTA and CDR2 FQGTGA.

The V call is TRBV12-3 or TRBV12-4, the J call TRBJ2-1; TCRdb returns TRBD2, unconfirmable since there is no DNA. There are 14 residues in the CDR3. This CDR3 is CASGWASGYNEQFF.

This chain connects TRBV7-9 to TRBJ2-5; the TCRdb call, TRBD1, lacks DNA for checking. This CDR3 spans 16 amino acids. Germline CDR1 SEHNR, CDR2 FQNEAQ (reference sequence). This chain's CDR3 is CASSADGGSSKNIQYF.

The chain uses TRBV6-1 and TRBJ1-1. The CDR3 is 14 residues long. Germline loops: CDR1 MNHNS, CDR2 SASEGT. CDR3 region: CASSEADENTEVFF.

The gene calls are TRBV29-1 and TRBJ2-2. Per the germline V gene, CDR1 is SQVTM and CDR2 is ANQGSEA. This CDR3 is 12 amino acids long. The CDR3 sequence: CSVVSWTGELFF.